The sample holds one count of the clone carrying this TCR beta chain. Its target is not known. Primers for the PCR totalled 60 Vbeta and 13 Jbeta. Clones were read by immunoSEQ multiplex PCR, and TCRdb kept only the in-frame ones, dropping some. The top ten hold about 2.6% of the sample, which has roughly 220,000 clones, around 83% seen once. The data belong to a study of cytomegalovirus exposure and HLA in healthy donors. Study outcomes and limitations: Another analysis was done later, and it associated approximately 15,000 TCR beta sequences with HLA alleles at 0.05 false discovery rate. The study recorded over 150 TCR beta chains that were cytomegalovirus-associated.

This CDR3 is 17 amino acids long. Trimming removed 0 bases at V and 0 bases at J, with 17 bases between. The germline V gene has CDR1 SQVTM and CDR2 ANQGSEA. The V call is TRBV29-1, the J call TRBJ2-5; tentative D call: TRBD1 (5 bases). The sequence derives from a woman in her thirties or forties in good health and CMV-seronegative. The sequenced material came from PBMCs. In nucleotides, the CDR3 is TGCAGCGTTGAAGACGTAGAACAGGAAATGTACCAAGAGACCCAGTACTTC. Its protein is CSVEDVEQEMYQETQYF.